The sequence of this TCR beta chain was determined in a study of neurological immune-mediated disorders (dated by TCRdb to between 2018 and 2021). General notes on the study: Among the 34 multiple sclerosis patients, relapsing-remitting MS was present in some 31 and secondary progressive MS was present in 3. Using UMI-based sequencing, the study compared peripheral blood TCR-beta repertoires from patients with HTLV-I-associated myelopathy (HAM/TSP), patients with multiple sclerosis, and healthy controls. Longitudinal samples, technical triplicates and paired sorted CD4+ and CD8+ T-cell subsets, alongside PBMC samples, were included among the 90 to 130 TCR-beta libraries. The cohort included some 70 subjects: approximately 14 with HAM/TSP, some 34 with multiple sclerosis, and some 20 healthy controls.

V and J lose 3 bases and 5 bases, and a span of 11 bases separates them. The CDR3 sequence holds 14 residues, the cysteine and phenylalanine included. The read is trimmed to its CDR3 DNA, 42 bases read in frame from base 1. Looking up the germline V gene yields CDR1 SGDLS and CDR2 YYNGEE. This clonotype has ten or more counts. Its target antigen remains unknown. No base qualities exist here, and no much larger clone lies one base off it. Libraries from unsorted PBMCs were made from 2 million PBMCs kept in RNAlater at -80 degrees C until RNA extraction. The multiple sclerosis patients were enrolled in a US clinical protocol that evaluated disease progression with magnetic resonance imaging. PBMCs were separated from peripheral blood using Ficoll-Hypaque density gradient centrifugation and then cryopreserved in liquid nitrogen. What the study reported, not specific to this receptor: TCR clonal expansion was highest in HAM/TSP patients and lowest in MS patients, with MS patients falling below even healthy controls. Repertoires from 18 of 34 MS patients were grouped by phylogenetic analysis into a cluster of related CDR3 sequences, suggesting a possible repertoire-level signature. The MS cluster showed no association with clinical or MRI features, and the authors stated that larger cohorts are needed. Expanded clones from different subjects shared no identical CDR3 amino acid sequences, which suggests that TCR-beta repertoires were private in all groups.

To synthesize cDNA, template-switch 5'RACE was performed with a primer carrying a 10-nucleotide random unique molecular identifier so that each TCR transcript was tagged. Over 180 million TCR-beta sequences, covering 15-18 subjects, were produced in each sequencing run. The RNeasy kit was used to extract total RNA. The KAPA Real-time Library Amplification kit was used to amplify TCR-beta VDJ regions with primers for the TCR constant region and the 5'RACE anchor. A first PCR added sample indexes and Illumina adaptors, after which a second PCR increased the library yield. After Ampure bead purification, the roughly 650 bp TCR product was size-selected on a 2% E-gel SizeSelection system. Before pooling, library quality was checked on a Bioanalyzer, concentration was measured with Qubit, and libraries were quantified with the Kapa Library Quantification kit. An Illumina HiSeq 2500 was used to sequence the libraries paired-end at 2 x 150 bp. To increase sequence diversity, about 25-31% phiX was spiked into each library pool. The paper's data handling went like this. Quality-filtered reads were processed with the UMI-based MiGEC pipeline, and over 85% of raw TCR sequences were removed by the MiGEC pipeline during error correction. IMGT germline references were used for aligning VDJ genes, and each clonotype was defined as a unique CDR3 amino acid sequence together with its V-J genes. Clonal expansion, Shannon diversity, and CDR3 relatedness (CalcPairwiseDistances, ClusterSamples) were evaluated with VDJtools, and phylogenetic trees were built with CLCbio workbench. Expanded clones were defined as having at least 8 unique UMIs, based on coefficient-of-variation modelling across technical triplicates. Using fastp at Q25 and MiXCR, TCRdb reprocessed the public reads and kept productive beta chains. Each CDR3 protein appears once, grouped with its most common genes and DNA. The V and J calls and clone size are TCRdb's, not the authors'. Across this sample there are around 30,000 distinct CDR3 sequences, with approximately 1.4% seen only once. Together, the top ten hold about 10% of the sample.

The receptor comes from a woman between 25 and 40 years old with multiple sclerosis. The V gene is TRBV9 and the J gene is TRBJ2-2; the D gene may be TRBD1 or TRBD2, since each aligns over 5 bases. Sequencing input: PBMCs. The CDR3 corresponds to CASSGGPGTGELFF. The sequenced DNA is TGTGCCAGCAGCGGGGGACCAGGGACCGGGGAGCTGTTTTTT.